The rows below give T cell receptor beta chains drawn from one sample of a study of CD8 T cells in ankylosing spondylitis. TCRdb reprocessed the 5' RACE reads via MiXCR and lists one record per CDR3 protein. The sample shows about 340,000 distinct CDR3 sequences, roughly 14% of them seen only once. Sequenced material: blood, either unsorted or a sorted T cell fraction (not recorded which). The receptor source for this set is a male donor with ankylosing spondylitis or in good health (not recorded which). CDR3s include the opening cysteine and the closing phenylalanine or tryptophan. A D gene is named only where the DNA matches it firmly. Size is stated for part of the rows, as once, few or many counts, or as a class when the clone is expanded.

v_call	d_call	j_call	clone_size	cdr3_aa	cdr3_nt
TRBV10-1	TRBD1	TRBJ1-5	-	CASSATGVNQPQHF	TGCGCCAGCAGTGCTACAGGGGTGAATCAGCCCCAGCATTTT
TRBV19	-	TRBJ2-7	few	CASSPGSWGREQYF	TGTGCCAGTAGTCCAGGCAGCTGGGGGAGAGAGCAGTACTTC
TRBV6-1	-	TRBJ1-6	-	CASSRQGGQNNSPLHF	TGTGCCAGCAGCCGACAAGGAGGACAGAATAATTCACCCCTCCACTTT
TRBV5-6	TRBD2	TRBJ2-1	many	CASSRTSGSNEQFF	TGTGCCAGCAGCCGGACTAGCGGGAGTAATGAGCAGTTCTTC
TRBV5-6	-	TRBJ2-2	few	CASSLASGSAGELFF	TGTGCCAGCAGCTTGGCCAGCGGCAGCGCCGGGGAGCTGTTTTTT
TRBV6-1	TRBD1	TRBJ2-7	many	CASRAQHRGPYEQYF	TGTGCCAGCAGGGCACAGCACAGGGGACCCTACGAGCAGTACTTC
TRBV19	TRBD2	TRBJ2-1	few	CASSIEAGGIYNEQFF	TGTGCCAGTAGTATCGAAGCGGGGGGCATATACAATGAGCAGTTCTTC
TRBV25-1	-	TRBJ1-2	-	CASSPRLGGYTF	TGTGCCAGCAGTCCGCGCCTGGGAGGCTACACCTTC
TRBV20-1	-	TRBJ2-2	few	CSARFSNTGELFF	TGCAGTGCTCGCTTTTCGAACACCGGGGAGCTGTTTTTT
TRBV29-1	TRBD1	TRBJ1-1	many	CSVGAGGNTEAFF	TGCAGCGTTGGGGCAGGGGGGAACACTGAAGCTTTCTTT
TRBV25-1	-	TRBJ1-2	-	CASSEIGAYGYTF	TGTGCCAGCAGTGAGATAGGGGCCTATGGCTACACCTTC
TRBV5-1	-	TRBJ1-3	few	CASSLGHSGGNTIYF	TGCGCCAGCAGCTTGGGACACAGCGGGGGAAACACCATATATTTT
TRBV10-1	-	TRBJ2-1	few	CASSDRDPREQFF	TGCGCCAGCAGTGATAGGGACCCTCGAGAGCAGTTCTTC
TRBV29-1	-	TRBJ1-1	few	CSVESGRSMNTEAFF	TGCAGCGTTGAATCGGGCAGGTCTATGAACACTGAAGCTTTCTTT
TRBV9	-	TRBJ1-1	-	CASSVEVGGAMNTEAFF	TGTGCCAGCAGCGTAGAGGTTGGAGGGGCTATGAACACTGAAGCTTTCTTT
TRBV29-1	TRBD1	TRBJ1-1	few	CSVARQGGTEAFF	TGCAGCGTTGCCAGACAGGGGGGGACTGAAGCTTTCTTT
TRBV7-2	-	TRBJ2-7	-	CASSPLGAYEQYF	TGTGCCAGCAGCCCACTCGGCGCCTACGAGCAGTACTTC
TRBV6-6	-	TRBJ1-2	-	CASSSRSPYGYTF	TGTGCCAGCAGTTCCAGGAGCCCCTATGGCTACACCTTC
TRBV28	-	TRBJ1-1	-	CASSFFSGEAFF	TGTGCCAGCAGTTTTTTTTCAGGGGAGGCTTTCTTT
TRBV5-1	-	TRBJ1-4	few	CASSLSRVTNEKLFF	TGCGCCAGCAGCTTGTCTAGGGTTACTAATGAAAAACTGTTTTTT
TRBV19	-	TRBJ1-1	-	CASSIEGVTEAFF	TGTGCCAGTAGTATAGAGGGTGTCACTGAAGCTTTCTTT
TRBV5-1	TRBD1	TRBJ2-1	few	CVSRRSGGYNEQFF	TGCGTTTCCCGGCGCTCAGGGGGTTACAATGAGCAGTTCTTC
TRBV2	-	TRBJ2-2	-	CASSDVGKSTGELFF	TGTGCCAGCAGTGACGTGGGGAAAAGCACCGGGGAGCTGTTTTTT
TRBV4-2	TRBD2	TRBJ2-2	once	CASSQHQRETGELFF	TGTGCCAGCAGCCAACACCAGCGGGAGACCGGGGAGCTGTTTTTT
TRBV12-3/TRBV12-4	-	TRBJ1-2	many	CASSWLGYGYTF	TGTGCCAGCAGTTGGTTAGGGTATGGCTACACCTTC
TRBV12-3/TRBV12-4	-	TRBJ2-1	many	CASSPGPQQHNEQFF	TGTGCCAGCAGTCCGGGCCCCCAACAGCACAATGAGCAGTTCTTC
TRBV20-1	-	TRBJ2-1	-	CSAARPFNNEQFF	TGCAGTGCCGCCCGGCCCTTCAACAATGAGCAGTTCTTC
TRBV29-1	TRBD1	TRBJ2-6	-	CSVVKQGASTGANVLTF	TGCAGCGTTGTGAAACAGGGGGCTAGTACTGGGGCCAACGTCCTGACTTTC
TRBV6-1	-	TRBJ2-3	few	CASTYTRDTDTQYF	TGTGCCAGCACCTACACCAGGGACACAGATACGCAGTATTTT
TRBV12-3/TRBV12-4	-	TRBJ1-2	many	CASTPGQNYGYTF	TGTGCCAGCACCCCCGGGCAAAACTATGGCTACACCTTC
TRBV30	-	TRBJ2-7	-	CAWSEVVGYEQYF	TGTGCCTGGAGTGAAGTTGTAGGCTACGAGCAGTACTTC